Detailed here is one T cell receptor (beta chain). Its antigen is undetermined. The data were obtained in a study of OX40 agonist ivuxolimab in advanced cancers. Across the whole study: Participants averaged approximately 61 years of age (range about 23 to 80) and were roughly 83% male.

Profiled with immunoSEQ multiplex PCR; TCRdb holds only in-frame clones, not every one. The sample records 70,000 to 90,000 clones, 70% to 85% being singletons. Study conclusions and caveats: At doses 0.1 to 3.0 mg/kg, CD4+ and CD8+ clones expanded. Fewer expanded clones were found on average in CD4+ than in CD8+ T cells. Nonresponders included some who also had low normalized T-cell clonal expansion.

The receptor's source is an adult with an advanced solid tumor such as melanoma, head and neck, liver or kidney cancer. The starting material was CD4+ or CD8+ T cells sorted from blood, obtained in a trial of the OX40 agonist ivuxolimab.

CDR3 bases: TGTGCCAGCAGCCTTTCAGGGGGCTATGGAAACACCATATATTTT. Residues: CASSLSGGYGNTIYF. The genes are TRBV7-2 and TRBJ1-3; 8 bases map to TRBD1. V shed 5 bases, J shed 3 bases, and the junction held 6 bases outside the gene matches. Germline V gene sequence: CDR1 SGHTA, CDR2 FQGNSA. This CDR3 contains 15 residues.